A selection of T cell receptor beta chains follows, all from one sample in a study of blood T cell repertoires in COVID-19. Some clones are missing from TCRdb's copy, which holds only in-frame ones; the method was immunoSEQ multiplex PCR. The repertoire holds over 400,000 clones, with 85% to 90% as singletons. Sequenced sample: peripheral blood. The receptors stem from a woman in her 50s with COVID-19, enrolled during active disease. Both conserved end residues are part of each CDR3. The order of the fields is D gene, CDR3 length, V gene, clone size, J gene, CDR3 DNA, CDR3 protein. The D gene is left open where the match is weak. Size tells how often a clone was seen (once, few, many) or the class of an expanded clone, and some rows leave it out.

D: .
length: 17
V: TRBV7-9
size: once
J: TRBJ2-4
DNA: TGTGCCAGCAGCTTAGTCCACAGTAGTGTTGCCAAAAACATTCAGTACTTC
CDR3: CASSLVHSSVAKNIQYF

D: TRBD2
length: 15
V: TRBV10-2
size: .
J: TRBJ2-3
DNA: TGCGCCAGCGGCGGCGAGCGGGGGACAAAAGATACGCAGTATTTT
CDR3: CASGGERGTKDTQYF

D: .
length: 11
V: TRBV20-1
size: .
J: TRBJ1-2
DNA: TGCAGTGCTCCACATGGTAACGGCTACACCTTC
CDR3: CSAPHGNGYTF

D: .
length: 11
V: TRBV21-1
size: .
J: TRBJ2-1
DNA: TGTGCCACCGGTGGGGAGAATGAGCAGTTCTTC
CDR3: CATGGENEQFF

D: TRBD1
length: 13
V: TRBV30
size: .
J: TRBJ1-4
DNA: TGTGCCTGGAGTTCACAGGGGGACGAAAAACTGTTTTTT
CDR3: CAWSSQGDEKLFF

D: .
length: 13
V: TRBV19
size: .
J: TRBJ2-7
DNA: TGTGCCAGTAGCCCCGCGGGCGGGGAGGTGCAGTACTTC
CDR3: CASSPAGGEVQYF

D: TRBD1
length: 15
V: TRBV11-1
size: .
J: TRBJ1-6
DNA: TGTGCCAGCAGCTTATTAGGGGGCTCAGGTTCACCCCTCCACTTT
CDR3: CASSLLGGSGSPLHF

D: .
length: 12
V: TRBV3-1/TRBV3-2
size: .
J: TRBJ2-7
DNA: TGTGCCAGCAGCCAAAGGGGAGGCGAGCAGTACTTC
CDR3: CASSQRGGEQYF

D: TRBD1
length: 14
V: TRBV19
size: .
J: TRBJ2-7
DNA: TGTGCCAGTAGCACCGGGACAGGGGACTACGAGCAGTACTTC
CDR3: CASSTGTGDYEQYF

D: TRBD1
length: 13
V: TRBV5-6
size: once
J: TRBJ1-2
DNA: TGTGCCAGCATCGACAGGGGGCGGGATGGCTACACCTTC
CDR3: CASIDRGRDGYTF

D: .
length: 14
V: TRBV11-3
size: once
J: TRBJ2-5
DNA: TGTGCCAGCAGCTCACAGGGCCTCCAAGAGACCCAGTACTTC
CDR3: CASSSQGLQETQYF

D: .
length: 12
V: TRBV19
size: .
J: TRBJ1-6
DNA: TGTGCCAGTAGCAGGGGTAATTCACCCCTCCACTTT
CDR3: CASSRGNSPLHF

D: .
length: 17
V: TRBV7-5
size: .
J: TRBJ2-7
DNA: TGTGCCAGAAGCCAAATAATAACCGGGACTACACGCTACGAGCAGTACTTC
CDR3: CARSQIITGTTRYEQYF

D: .
length: 16
V: TRBV15
size: .
J: TRBJ1-2
DNA: TGTGCCACCAGCAGAGATCGAGGGCCGGGAAACTATGGCTACACCTTC
CDR3: CATSRDRGPGNYGYTF

D: .
length: 12
V: TRBV2
size: .
J: TRBJ1-5
DNA: TGTGCCAGCAGTGATTACAATCAGCCCCAGCATTTT
CDR3: CASSDYNQPQHF

D: .
length: 14
V: TRBV5-1
size: .
J: TRBJ1-2
DNA: TGCGCCAGCAGCTTAGTGGAGGGGACTAATGGCTACACCTTC
CDR3: CASSLVEGTNGYTF

D: TRBD2
length: 18
V: TRBV5-1
size: once
J: TRBJ2-2
DNA: TGCGCCAGCAGCTTCGGACTAGCGGGGGAGATTAACACCGGGGAGCTGTTTTTT
CDR3: CASSFGLAGEINTGELFF

D: .
length: 12
V: TRBV24-1
size: .
J: TRBJ2-3
DNA: TGTGCCACCAGTGTGGGAGGCGATACGCAGTATTTT
CDR3: CATSVGGDTQYF

D: .
length: 14
V: TRBV7-3
size: few
J: TRBJ1-3
DNA: TGTGCCAGCAGCTTATCCAACTCTGGAAACACCATATATTTT
CDR3: CASSLSNSGNTIYF

D: .
length: 15
V: TRBV15
size: .
J: TRBJ2-7
DNA: TGTGCCACCAGCAGCCCCGGACAGAGCTCCTACGAGCAGTACTTC
CDR3: CATSSPGQSSYEQYF

D: TRBD1
length: 15
V: TRBV5-1
size: .
J: TRBJ2-7
DNA: TGCGCCAGCAGCTTGAGGGGGCCCAGGGTCTACGAGCAGTACTTC
CDR3: CASSLRGPRVYEQYF

D: TRBD1
length: 14
V: TRBV6-5
size: .
J: TRBJ1-4
DNA: TGTGCCAGCAGTCTCGACAGGGGGAATGAAAAACTGTTTTTT
CDR3: CASSLDRGNEKLFF

D: TRBD1
length: 14
V: TRBV19
size: .
J: TRBJ2-7
DNA: TGTGCCAGTAGCGCCGGGACAGGGACCTACGAGCAGTACTTC
CDR3: CASSAGTGTYEQYF

D: TRBD1
length: 15
V: TRBV12-5
size: .
J: TRBJ2-2
DNA: TGTGCTAGTGGTTTGGGGAACAGGGGCACCGGGGAGCTGTTTTTT
CDR3: CASGLGNRGTGELFF

D: .
length: 14
V: TRBV1
size: .
J: TRBJ1-5
DNA: TGCACCAGCAGCCAAGGACAGGGCTATCAGCCCCAGCATTTT
CDR3: CTSSQGQGYQPQHF

D: .
length: 16
V: TRBV7-8
size: .
J: TRBJ2-1
DNA: TGTGCCAGCAGCCCTAGAGGGGGGGAATCCTACAATGAGCAGTTCTTC
CDR3: CASSPRGGESYNEQFF

D: .
length: 13
V: TRBV4-2
size: .
J: TRBJ1-6
DNA: TGTGCCAGCAGCCAAGTGGCAGATTCACCCCTCCACTTT
CDR3: CASSQVADSPLHF

D: .
length: 13
V: TRBV18
size: once
J: TRBJ1-1
DNA: TGTGCCAGCTCACCAGAAGGGGTCACTGAAGCTTTCTTT
CDR3: CASSPEGVTEAFF

D: .
length: 12
V: TRBV2
size: .
J: TRBJ2-1
DNA: TGTGCCAGCAGTGGAAAGGCGGCCGAGCAGTTCTTC
CDR3: CASSGKAAEQFF

D: TRBD1
length: 15
V: TRBV7-8
size: .
J: TRBJ1-6
DNA: TGTGCCAGCAGGCCTCCGGGACAGGGGAATTCACCCCTCCACTTT
CDR3: CASRPPGQGNSPLHF

D: TRBD1
length: 18
V: TRBV6-1
size: .
J: TRBJ2-1
DNA: TGTGCCAGCAGTGTTTTGAGGGACAGGGCGGAGCATTACAATGAGCAGTTCTTC
CDR3: CASSVLRDRAEHYNEQFF

D: .
length: 14
V: TRBV5-1
size: .
J: TRBJ2-1
DNA: TGCGCCAGCAGCTTGGTGATTGGCCCCAATGAGCAGTTCTTC
CDR3: CASSLVIGPNEQFF

D: TRBD1
length: 14
V: TRBV10-3
size: .
J: TRBJ1-5
DNA: TGTGCCATCAGTGAGTCGGACAGGACCCAGCCCCAGCATTTT
CDR3: CAISESDRTQPQHF

D: .
length: 15
V: TRBV7-2
size: once
J: TRBJ2-7
DNA: TGTGCCAGCAGCTTAGTGCAGGGGCTCGACTACGAGCAGTACTTC
CDR3: CASSLVQGLDYEQYF

D: .
length: 16
V: TRBV30
size: .
J: TRBJ1-5
DNA: TGTGCCTGGAGTAAAGGTACCTTAGGGGTAGGGCAGCCCCAGCATTTT
CDR3: CAWSKGTLGVGQPQHF

D: .
length: 14
V: TRBV5-1
size: .
J: TRBJ1-1
DNA: TGCGCCAGCAGCTTGATGTCGGTGAACACTGAAGCTTTCTTT
CDR3: CASSLMSVNTEAFF

D: .
length: 13
V: TRBV6-1
size: .
J: TRBJ1-2
DNA: TGTGCCAGCAGTGATCGGGTCGACGGGGGCTACACCTTC
CDR3: CASSDRVDGGYTF

D: TRBD1
length: 16
V: TRBV2
size: .
J: TRBJ2-2
DNA: TGTGCCAGCAGTATGGGACAGGTCCTCAACACCGGGGAGCTGTTTTTT
CDR3: CASSMGQVLNTGELFF

D: TRBD1
length: 13
V: TRBV11-3
size: once
J: TRBJ2-7
DNA: TGTGCCAGCAGCCTACAGGGGGCGAACGAGCAGTACTTC
CDR3: CASSLQGANEQYF

D: .
length: 13
V: TRBV10-1
size: .
J: TRBJ2-7
DNA: TGCGCCAGCAGTGAGTCAACAGGTTACGAGCAGTACTTC
CDR3: CASSESTGYEQYF

D: .
length: 18
V: TRBV27
size: few
J: TRBJ2-1
DNA: TGTGCCAGCTTCCCCCAAAGCGCAGGGAGGGGGATTCGGGATGAGCAGTTCTTC
CDR3: CASFPQSAGRGIRDEQFF

D: TRBD2
length: 13
V: TRBV19
size: .
J: TRBJ2-1
DNA: TGTGCCAGTAGTCCGGCGGGGGAAGATGAGCAGTTCTTC
CDR3: CASSPAGEDEQFF

D: .
length: 15
V: TRBV3-1/TRBV3-2
size: .
J: TRBJ2-1
DNA: TGTGCCAGCTCCGCCTTTTCCAGCTCCTACAATGAGCAGTTCTTC
CDR3: CASSAFSSSYNEQFF